Following are 29 T cell receptor beta chains from one sample sequenced in a study of vaccination effects on CD4 cells after COVID-19. Their antigens remain unidentified. Sequencing used immunoSEQ multiplex PCR; TCRdb keeps in-frame clones, though not all of them. The top ten clones hold 2.5% to 3% of a sample with around 60,000 clones, about 72% of them seen once. After expansion with viral peptide pools in the ViraFEST assay, antigen-specific CD4+ T cells were sequenced. CD4+ T cell isolation took place after 10 days of culture. The vaccine recipients had no prior SARS-CoV-2 infection, with negative nucleocapsid antibodies. Specimen: CD4+ T cells from PBMCs cultured with HCoV-NL63 spike peptides, collected before COVID-19 vaccination. Source of these receptors: a human donor who received a COVID-19 vaccine.

The chain carries TRBV15 and TRBJ2-7, with a tentative D call TRBD1 (5 bases). The length of the CDR3 is 12 residues. Germline lookup yields CDR1 LNHNV and CDR2 YYDKDF (reference sequence). Trimming stripped 3 bases from V and 3 bases from J, with 6 bases between. This CDR3 is CATSRDNYEQYV. The CDR3 nucleotides read TGTGCCACCAGCAGGGACAACTACGAGCAGTACGTC.

The genes are TRBV19 and TRBJ2-3; the D gene could be TRBD1 or TRBD2 (5 bases each). Germline assignment: CDR1 LNHDA and CDR2 SQIVND (reference sequence). The V end lost 8 bases, the J end lost 2 bases, and 14 bases lay between the germline ends. The CDR3 runs 14 residues. The CDR3 sequence is CASRAWDHTDTQYF. CDR3 nucleotide sequence: TGTGCCAGTCGGGCCTGGGACCACACAGATACGCAGTATTTT.

The chain has TRBV5-5 and TRBJ2-5, with D perhaps given as TRBD1 or TRBD2 (7 bases each). Trimming shortened V by 0 bases and J by 2 bases, and 26 bases separated the two germline ends. CDR1 and CDR2 from the germline V gene are SGHKS and YYEKEE (reference sequence). The CDR3 consists of 20 residues. The CDR3 DNA reads TGTGCCAGCAGCTTGGGCCCTCCCGGGGGGCCAGGGGGGGGTCAAGAGACCCAGTACTTC. Protein sequence: CASSLGPPGGPGGGQETQYF.

The V and J genes are TRBV11-2 and TRBJ2-2, with TRBD1 matching over 10 bases. Germline CDR1 and CDR2: SGHAT and FQNNGV. Trimming at V came to 4 bases and at J to 4 bases, leaving 3 bases not matched to a gene. CDR3 size: 15 residues. The CDR3 DNA is TGTGCCAGCAGCTCCAGACAGGGGGCCACCGGGGAGCTGTTTTTT. It is translated as CASSSRQGATGELFF.

The chain is built from TRBV18 and TRBJ2-7; TRBD2 might be the D (6 bases). Germline CDR1 KGHSH, CDR2 LQKENI. V was shortened by 0 bases and J by 7 bases, with 10 bases between the two germline ends. CDR3 length: 13 residues. CDR3 loop: CASSPPMGGEQYV. CDR3 in DNA: TGTGCCAGCTCACCACCCATGGGGGGAGAGCAGTACGTC.

This clone was found a few times. This chain joins TRBV4-2 and TRBJ1-6; D not certain. The length of the CDR3 is 16 residues. The V end lost 5 bases, the J end lost 5 bases, and 16 bases lay between the germline ends. Germline V gene lookup returns CDR1 LGHNA and CDR2 YNFKEQ. The CDR3 protein is CASSTDLEVDNSPLHF. The CDR3 DNA reads TGTGCCAGCAGCACCGACTTGGAAGTTGATAATTCACCCCTCCACTTT.

This clone was observed a few times. This sequence joins TRBV5-5 and TRBJ1-3; a weak D match, TRBD1 (5 bases). The CDR3 covers 17 residues. The germline V gene has CDR1 SGHKS and CDR2 YYEKEE (reference sequence). V lost 3 bases, J lost 0 bases, and 16 bases lay in between. CDR3 bases: TGTGCCAGCAGCTCTCCACCTGGACATCCCTCTGGAAACACCATATATTTT. This sequence encodes CASSSPPGHPSGNTIYF.

This clone turned up a few times. The CDR3: CASKNYTNTGELFF. Written as DNA, the CDR3 is TGCGCCAGCAAGAACTACACGAACACCGGGGAGCTGTTTTTT. The chain uses TRBV5-1 and TRBJ2-2; D is ambiguous. The ends were cut back, 6 bases at V and 0 bases at J, with 9 bases in the middle. The CDR3 sequence is 14 residues long. CDR1 and CDR2 from the germline V gene are SGHRS and YFSETQ.

CDR3 in amino acids: CASSTQGARNNEQFF. In DNA form, the CDR3 reads TGTGCCAGCAGCACCCAGGGGGCGCGGAACAATGAGCAGTTCTTC. This chain connects TRBV7-2 to TRBJ2-1; 8 bases are a match to TRBD1. From germline, CDR1 is SGHTA and CDR2 FQGNSA. This CDR3 is built from 15 residues. J gave up 5 bases and V 5 bases, and 8 bases lay outside the gene matches.

V gene TRBV5-6 combines with J gene TRBJ2-1, with a weak D call TRBD1 (6 bases). Trimming pared 1 base from V and 6 bases from J, leaving 14 bases between. CDR3 length: 15 amino acids. Per germline, CDR1 SGHDT and CDR2 YYEEEE. Written as DNA, the CDR3 is TGTGCCAGCAGCTTGTCAATGACAGGCCGCAATGAGCAGTTCTTC. Amino acid sequence: CASSLSMTGRNEQFF.

The CDR3 spells CASSPKLTNTEAFF. DNA for the CDR3: TGTGCCAGCAGTCCGAAACTAACGAACACTGAAGCTTTCTTT. The V and J genes are TRBV2 and TRBJ1-1; D ambiguous. V lost 5 bases and J lost 1, with 11 bases in between. The length of the CDR3 is 14 residues. Germline lookup yields CDR1 SNHLY and CDR2 FYNNEI.

The gene calls are TRBV5-1 and TRBJ1-4, with a tentative D call TRBD1 (5 bases). Trimming removed 0 bases from V and 2 bases from J, with 11 bases in between. The CDR3 sequence is 16 residues long. Germline V lookup: CDR1 SGHRS, CDR2 YFSETQ. The CDR3 spells CASSLGPQVTNEKLFF. The CDR3, as DNA: TGCGCCAGCAGCTTGGGCCCACAGGTTACTAATGAAAAACTGTTTTTT.

This clone was seen a handful of times. Different DNA sequences within this sample yield the same CDR3. The CDR3 nucleotides are TGTGCCAGCAGCAGCAGCGGGGGGGCCTACAATGAGCAGTTCTTC. Translation: CASSSSGGAYNEQFF. The chain uses TRBV5-4 and TRBJ2-1; 10 nucleotides line up with TRBD2. The CDR3 contains 15 residues. Trimming took 4 bases from V and 2 from J; bases not matched to a gene: 3. Germline CDR1 and CDR2: SGHNT and YYREEE (reference sequence).

The chain is built from TRBV6-1 and TRBJ2-5; TRBD1 matches at 8 bases. The germline CDR1 and CDR2 sequences are MNHNS and SASEGT. This CDR3 is 20 amino acids long. Germline trimming cut 3 bases from V and 4 bases from J; bases unmatched to any gene: 22. The CDR3 region has the DNA TGTGCCAGCAGTGATAAAGTTGGTTGGACAGGGAGGATTAAGGGAGAGACCCAGTACTTC. It specifies CASSDKVGWTGRIKGETQYF.

This chain links TRBV30 with TRBJ1-4, with 9 bases that match TRBD1. CDR3 length equals 15 residues. The ends lost 2 bases at V and 1 base at J; junction bases unmatched: 2. Per the germline V gene, CDR1 is GTSNPN and CDR2 is SVGIG (reference sequence). Written as DNA, the CDR3 is TGTGCCTGGAGTCGGGGACAGGGAACTAATGAAAAACTGTTTTTT. Translation: CAWSRGQGTNEKLFF.

This sequence joins TRBV19 and TRBJ1-1; 7 positions agree with TRBD1. Germline CDR1 is LNHDA and CDR2 is SQIVND (reference sequence). This CDR3 spans 13 amino acids. The J segment lost 6 bases and the V segment lost 6 bases, leaving 7 bases of the junction unmatched. The CDR3 spells CASRVQGLAEAFF. CDR3 nucleotide sequence: TGTGCCAGTAGAGTACAGGGGTTGGCTGAAGCTTTCTTT.

This clone was observed a handful of times. The chain employs TRBV10-3 and TRBJ1-3, with D perhaps matching TRBD1 (5 bases). Looked up from germline, CDR1 is ENHRY and CDR2 is SYGVKD. V shed 5 bases and J shed 0 bases, with 11 bases lying between them. The CDR3 covers 15 residues. In DNA form, the CDR3 reads TGTGCCATCAGTAGGGACGGATACTCTGGAAACACCATATATTTT. It encodes CAISRDGYSGNTIYF.

The rearrangement uses TRBV15 and TRBJ2-6; the D call may be TRBD1 or TRBD2 (6 bases each). V was trimmed by 5 bases and J by 6 bases, leaving 14 bases between them. This CDR3 has 15 amino acids. From germline, CDR1 is LNHNV and CDR2 YYDKDF (reference sequence). The DNA for the CDR3 is TGTGCCACCAGCGCGGGACAACATTCGGCCAACGTCCTGACTTTC. This gives the protein CATSAGQHSANVLTF.

The J gene is TRBJ2-7, the V gene TRBV6-6, with 7 bases aligning to TRBD2. Per germline, CDR1 MNHNY and CDR2 SVGAGI (reference sequence). V shed 5 bases, J shed 4 bases, and the junction held 14 bases outside the gene matches. The CDR3 contains 16 residues. CDR3 protein: CASSLDLWLADYEQYV. The CDR3 nucleotides are TGTGCCAGCAGTCTCGATCTGTGGCTAGCGGATTACGAGCAGTACGTC.

The gene calls are TRBV5-1 and TRBJ1-4; a weak D match, TRBD1 (6 bases). The CDR3 sequence is 14 residues long. The germline CDR1 and CDR2 sequences are SGHRS and YFSETQ. The V end was cut by 4 bases, the J end by 8 bases, with 15 bases between. The CDR3 sequence is CASSGGQGLEKLFF. CDR3 nucleotide sequence: TGCGCCAGCAGCGGTGGGCAGGGGTTGGAAAAACTGTTTTTT.

The V call is TRBV6-6, the J call TRBJ2-7; 7 positions agree with TRBD1. The germline CDR1 and CDR2 sequences are MNHNY and SVGAGI (reference sequence). The CDR3 sequence is 13 residues long. V lost 8 bases to trimming and J lost 3 bases; unmatched junction nucleotides: 7. This CDR3 is CASGQAPLYEQYV. The CDR3 region has the DNA TGTGCCAGCGGACAGGCCCCGCTCTACGAGCAGTACGTC.

The rearrangement joins TRBV19 to TRBJ2-1, with 13 positions matching TRBD2. This CDR3 is 15 amino acids long. J was trimmed by 15 bases and V by 7 bases; bases with no gene match: 15. Germline V gene lookup returns CDR1 LNHDA and CDR2 SQIVND (reference sequence). The CDR3 nucleotides are TGTGCCAGTAATCTTGGACTAGCGGGGGCCGGGGGGCTGTTCTTC. Protein product: CASNLGLAGAGGLFF.

The rearrangement joins TRBV5-8 to TRBJ2-3, with unresolved D. The germline gives CDR1 SGHTS, CDR2 YDEGEE. The CDR3 is 14 residues long. V was cut by 1 base and J by 6 bases, with 12 bases left in between. The CDR3: CASSLSGGEDTQYF. The CDR3 DNA reads as TGTGCCAGCAGCTTGTCGGGTGGTGAGGATACGCAGTATTTT.

The V gene is TRBV10-3, the J gene TRBJ2-3, with 7 bases lining up with TRBD1. V lost 6 bases, J lost 2 bases, and 5 bases stayed unmatched. Germline loops: CDR1 ENHRY, CDR2 SYGVKD. The CDR3 consists of 14 residues. The CDR3 DNA follows: TGTGCCATCAGCACCGGGACAGCCACAGATACGCAGTATTTT. Protein sequence: CAISTGTATDTQYF.

V usage is TRBV6-6 and J usage is TRBJ1-1; TRBD1 agrees at 8 bases. CDR3 length equals 15 residues. The V gene's germline CDR1 is MNHNY and CDR2 SVGAGI (reference sequence). J was trimmed by 6 bases and V by 2 bases; bases with no gene match: 8. CDR3 residues: CASSYQGAVGAEAFF. In nucleotides, the CDR3 is TGTGCCAGCAGTTACCAGGGGGCCGTTGGGGCTGAAGCTTTCTTT.

This clone was counted only a few times. The chain combines TRBV5-8 with TRBJ2-4, with D maybe TRBD1 (6 bases). Trimming removed 1 base from V and 6 bases from J, with 11 bases in between. CDR3 size: 14 residues. CDR1 SGHTS and CDR2 YDEGEE come from the germline V gene. CDR3 protein: CASSLRTVGNIQYF. The CDR3 nucleotides are TGTGCCAGCAGCTTGCGGACAGTCGGAAACATTCAGTACTTC.

The V call is TRBV7-9, the J call TRBJ2-1; 9 bases map to TRBD2. The length of the CDR3 is 15 residues. Per the germline V gene, CDR1 is SEHNR and CDR2 is FQNEAQ (reference sequence). The ends lost 6 bases at V and 3 bases at J; junction bases unmatched: 6. The CDR3 coding sequence is TGTGCCAGCAGGACCGGGACTAGCATCTACAATGAGCAGTTCTTC. Residues: CASRTGTSIYNEQFF.

The chain links TRBV6-4 to TRBJ2-2, with 11 bases that match TRBD1. CDR1 is MRHNA and CDR2 is SNTAGT in the germline V gene. The CDR3 totals 15 residues. V lost 6 bases to trimming and J lost 4 bases; unmatched junction nucleotides: 4. CDR3 in amino acids: CASSVGQGGTGELFF. For the CDR3, the DNA is TGTGCCAGCAGCGTGGGACAGGGGGGCACCGGGGAGCTGTTTTTT.

This clone was counted between two and nine times. This chain connects TRBV10-1 to TRBJ1-1; D unclear. The V and J ends lost 0 bases and 8 bases respectively, with 10 bases between them. This CDR3 comprises 13 residues. Germline lookup yields CDR1 WNHNN and CDR2 SYGVQD (reference sequence). CDR3 in amino acids: CASSESLGKEAFF. The CDR3 region has the DNA TGCGCCAGCAGTGAGTCGCTGGGGAAGGAAGCTTTCTTT.